This T cell receptor beta chain originates from a study of T cell changes during pregnancy in multiple sclerosis (dated by TCRdb to between 2018 and 2021). Background for the entire study: The study looked at changes in the T cell repertoire across pregnancy in women with multiple sclerosis.

For this clone: Its cognate antigen has yet to be identified. The input lacks base qualities; no much larger clone sits a single base away.

Relative to germline, V is missing 5 bases and J is missing 4 bases, with 11 bases of the junction outside any gene match. From cysteine to phenylalanine, the CDR3 is 15 amino acids long. Just CDR3 DNA is preserved here, 45 bases in frame from base 1. Sequences MNHEY (CDR1) and SMNVEV (CDR2) are obtained from the germline V gene (reference sequence). The library was prepared using the immunoSEQ multiplex PCR assay. TCRdb provides this immuneACCESS table in a form limited to in-frame rearrangements. Some clones are lacking; in checked studies, under half of them reflect an unresolved V gene, and why the rest are absent is not known. This sample comprises about 76,000 clones, roughly 92% of them detected only once. Approximately 4% of the sample belongs to the ten largest clones.

The TCR was taken from a female donor in good health, enrolled as a control in a pregnancy study. The rearrangement joined TRBV27 to TRBJ2-7; 7 nucleotides in the junction match TRBD2. The specimen comprised peripheral blood, sampled after pregnancy. The CDR3 reads CASSTPFGRDYEQYF. The DNA reads as follows: TGTGCCAGCAGTACTCCATTTGGGAGGGATTACGAGCAGTACTTC.